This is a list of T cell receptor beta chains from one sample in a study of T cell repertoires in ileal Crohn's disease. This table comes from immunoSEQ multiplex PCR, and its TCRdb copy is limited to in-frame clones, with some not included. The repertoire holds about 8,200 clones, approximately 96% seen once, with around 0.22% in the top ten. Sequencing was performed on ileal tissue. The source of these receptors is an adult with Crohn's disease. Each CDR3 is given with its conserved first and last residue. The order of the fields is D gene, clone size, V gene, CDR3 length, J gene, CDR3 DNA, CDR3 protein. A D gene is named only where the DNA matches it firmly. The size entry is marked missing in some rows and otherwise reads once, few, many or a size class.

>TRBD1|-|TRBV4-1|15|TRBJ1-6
TGCGCCAGCAGCCAAAGGGACAGGGATTTTTCACCCCTCCACTTT
CASSQRDRDFSPLHF
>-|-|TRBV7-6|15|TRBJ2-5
TGTGCCAGCAGCTTAGGCCGGCTACAGGAAGAGACCCAGTACTTC
CASSLGRLQEETQYF
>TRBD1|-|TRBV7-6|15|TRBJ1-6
TGTGCCAGCAGCTTAGGTGGACAGGGGAATTCACCCCTCCACTTT
CASSLGGQGNSPLHF
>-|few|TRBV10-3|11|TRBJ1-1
TGTGCCATCAGGATAGACACTGAAGCTTTCTTT
CAIRIDTEAFF
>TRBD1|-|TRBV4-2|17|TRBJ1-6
TGTGCCAGCAGCCCTCAAATCAGGACAGGCGGGGATTCACCCCTCCACTTT
CASSPQIRTGGDSPLHF
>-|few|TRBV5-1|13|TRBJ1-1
TGCGCCAGCAGCAGGGGCGCCAACACTGAAGCTTTCTTT
CASSRGANTEAFF
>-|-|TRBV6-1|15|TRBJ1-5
TGTGCCAGCAGTGAAGTTTACAGGTTGGGTCAGCCCCAGCATTTT
CASSEVYRLGQPQHF
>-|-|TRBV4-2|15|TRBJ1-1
TGTGCCAGCAGCCAAGTATTGGGGACTGGCACTGAAGCTTTCTTT
CASSQVLGTGTEAFF
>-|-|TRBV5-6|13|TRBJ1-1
TGTGCCAGCAGCTGGGACAAGAACACTGAAGCTTTCTTT
CASSWDKNTEAFF
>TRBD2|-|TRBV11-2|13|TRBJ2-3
TGTGCCAGCAGCTTCCGGGGGGCAGATACGCAGTATTTT
CASSFRGADTQYF
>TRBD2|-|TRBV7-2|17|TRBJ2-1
TGTGCCAGCAGCACGCGACTAGCGGGGGCCTCCTACAATGAGCAGTTCTTC
CASSTRLAGASYNEQFF
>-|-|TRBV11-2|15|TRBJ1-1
TGTGCCAGCAGCTTAGAGCCAGCGCTTAACACTGAAGCTTTCTTT
CASSLEPALNTEAFF
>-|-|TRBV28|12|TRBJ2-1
TGTGCCAGCGGACAAGGTATCCTTAGGGAGTTCTTC
CASGQGILREFF
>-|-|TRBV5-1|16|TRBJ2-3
TGCGCCAGCAGCTTGGGAGTGCGGGGGACAACAGATACGCAGTATTTT
CASSLGVRGTTDTQYF
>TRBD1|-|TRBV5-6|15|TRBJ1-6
TGTGCCAGCAGCCTGGGACAGGGGGCTGGTTCACCCCTCCACTTT
CASSLGQGAGSPLHF
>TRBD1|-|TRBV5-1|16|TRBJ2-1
TGCGCCAGCAGCTCAGGGGACAGGTCCCTTGTGGGTGAGCAGTTCTTC
CASSSGDRSLVGEQFF
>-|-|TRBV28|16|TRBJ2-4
TGTGCCAGCAGTCCTCATATTAGCCTAGCCAAAAACATTCAGTACTTC
CASSPHISLAKNIQYF
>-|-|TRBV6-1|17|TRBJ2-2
TGTGCCAGCAGTGATTTAGTATCTCCTTTGAACACCGGGGAGCTGTTTTTT
CASSDLVSPLNTGELFF
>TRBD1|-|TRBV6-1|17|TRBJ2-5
TGTGCCAGCAGTGAATCCAGGTGGACAGGGAAAGGAGAGACCCAGTACTTC
CASSESRWTGKGETQYF
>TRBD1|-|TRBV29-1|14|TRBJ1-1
TGCAGCGTTTCCAACAGGGGTGGGAACACTGAAGCTTTCTTT
CSVSNRGGNTEAFF
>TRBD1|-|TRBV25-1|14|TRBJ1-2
TGTGCCAGCAGTGATAGTCGGGACAGGAAAGGCTACACCTTC
CASSDSRDRKGYTF
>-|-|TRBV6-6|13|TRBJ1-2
TGTGCCAGCAGTTATGGGGCAGACTATGGCTACACCTTC
CASSYGADYGYTF
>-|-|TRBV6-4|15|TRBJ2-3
TGTGCCAGCAGTGATGGGGGGGGGCCCACAGATACGCAGTATTTT
CASSDGGGPTDTQYF
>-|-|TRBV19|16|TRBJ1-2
TGTGCCAGTAGTACCCTCAGGACAGCGACTAACTATGGCTACACCTTC
CASSTLRTATNYGYTF
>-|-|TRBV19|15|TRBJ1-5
TGTGCCAGTAGTATTGGCCAGACGGGTCGGCAGCCCCAGCATTTT
CASSIGQTGRQPQHF
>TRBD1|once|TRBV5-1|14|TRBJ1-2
TGCGCCAGCAGCAGGCAGGACAGGAACTATGGCTACACCTTC
CASSRQDRNYGYTF
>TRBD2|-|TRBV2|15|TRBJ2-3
TGTGCCAGCAGCACTAGCGGGGCCGGCACAGATACGCAGTATTTT
CASSTSGAGTDTQYF
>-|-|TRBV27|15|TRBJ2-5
TGTGCCAGCAGTTTAGACTGGGCGAGGGCAGAGACCCAGTACTTC
CASSLDWARAETQYF
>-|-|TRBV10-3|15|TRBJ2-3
TGTGCCATCAGTGAGAGAAGGGGTAGCAGCGATACGCAGTATTTT
CAISERRGSSDTQYF
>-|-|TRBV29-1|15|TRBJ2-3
TGCAGCGTTGAAAAGAAGGGACTGAAGCTAGATACGCAGTATTTT
CSVEKKGLKLDTQYF
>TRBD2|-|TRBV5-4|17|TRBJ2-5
TGTGCCAGCAGCTTGTTCCGAGCGGGGGGGTACCAAGAGACCCAGTACTTC
CASSLFRAGGYQETQYF
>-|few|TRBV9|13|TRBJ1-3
TGTGCCAGCAGCGTCAGTGCTGGAAACACCATATATTTT
CASSVSAGNTIYF
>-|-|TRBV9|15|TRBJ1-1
TGTGCCAGCAGCGTAATACAGGGCACGAACACTGAAGCTTTCTTT
CASSVIQGTNTEAFF
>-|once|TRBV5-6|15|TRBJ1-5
TGTGCCAGCAGCTTGGCCGGAGTATTCGGTCACCCCCAGCATTTT
CASSLAGVFGHPQHF
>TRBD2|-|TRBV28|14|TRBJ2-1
TGTGCCAGCAGTTTCCGGGACTATACATCTGAGCAGTTCTTC
CASSFRDYTSEQFF
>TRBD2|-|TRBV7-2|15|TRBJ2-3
TGTGCCAGCAGCTTAGACGGGACTAGCGACAATACGCAGTATTTT
CASSLDGTSDNTQYF
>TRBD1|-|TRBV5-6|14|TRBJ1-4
TGTGCCAGCAGCTTTCAGGGGGCAGGTGAAAAACTGTTTTTT
CASSFQGAGEKLFF
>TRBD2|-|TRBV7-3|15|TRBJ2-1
TGTGCCAGCAGTTCCGGGACTAGTTTCTACAATGAGCAGTTCTTC
CASSSGTSFYNEQFF
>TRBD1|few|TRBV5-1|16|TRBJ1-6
TGCGCCAGCAGCTTACCTCAGGACAGGGTTGATTCACCCCTCCACTTT
CASSLPQDRVDSPLHF
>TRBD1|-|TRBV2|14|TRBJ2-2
TGTGCCAGCATCGGGACAGGGTTCACCGGGGAGCTGTTTTTT
CASIGTGFTGELFF
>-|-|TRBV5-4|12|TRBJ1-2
TGTGCCAGCAGCGTCAGCGACTATGGCTACACCTTC
CASSVSDYGYTF
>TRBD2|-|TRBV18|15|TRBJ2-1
TGTGCCAGCCGAATGGGAGGGACCTCCTACAATGAGCAGTTCTTC
CASRMGGTSYNEQFF
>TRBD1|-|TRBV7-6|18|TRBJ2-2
TGTGCCAGCAGCTTAGTAGTGGGACGAGGGGGCTACACCGGGGAGCTGTTTTTT
CASSLVVGRGGYTGELFF
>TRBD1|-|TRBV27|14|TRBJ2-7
TGTGCCAGCAGTAGGGACAGAAGTGCCTACGAGCAGTACTTC
CASSRDRSAYEQYF
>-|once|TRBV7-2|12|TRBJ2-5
TGTGCCAGCAGCTTAGGGTGGAGTGACCAGTACTTC
CASSLGWSDQYF
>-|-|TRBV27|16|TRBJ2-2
TGTGCCAGCAGTCCCCTAGTAGGGGTGAACACCGGGGAGCTGTTTTTT
CASSPLVGVNTGELFF
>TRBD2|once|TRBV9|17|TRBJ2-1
TGTGCCAGCAGCGTAGGAGGCGTAGCGGGGGCCTACAATGAGCAGTTCTTC
CASSVGGVAGAYNEQFF